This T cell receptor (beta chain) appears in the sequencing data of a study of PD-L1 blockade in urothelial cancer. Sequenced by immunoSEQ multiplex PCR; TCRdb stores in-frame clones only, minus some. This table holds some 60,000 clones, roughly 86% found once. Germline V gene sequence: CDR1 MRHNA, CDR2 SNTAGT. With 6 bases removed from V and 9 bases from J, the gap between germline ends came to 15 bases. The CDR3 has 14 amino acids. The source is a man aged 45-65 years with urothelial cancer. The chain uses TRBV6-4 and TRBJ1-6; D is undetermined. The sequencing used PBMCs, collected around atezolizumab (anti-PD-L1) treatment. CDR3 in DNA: TGTGCCAGCAGCTTGGAGGCCGAGGGTTCACCCCTCCACTTT. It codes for CASSLEAEGSPLHF.